This entry lists 9 T cell receptor beta chains sequenced from one sample in a study of cytomegalovirus exposure and HLA in healthy donors. This table comes from immunoSEQ multiplex PCR, and its TCRdb copy is limited to in-frame clones, with some not included. The sample carries roughly 130,000 clones, 88% recorded once. Material for sequencing was PBMCs. The receptors come from a man younger than 40 in good health and CMV-seronegative.

The chain carries TRBV5-6 and TRBJ2-5; D perhaps matches TRBD2 (5 bases). Germline V gives CDR1 SGHDT, CDR2 YYEEEE. The ends were cut back, 1 base at V and 5 bases at J, with 15 bases in the middle. The CDR3 spans 15 residues. The CDR3 region has the DNA TGTGCCAGCAGCTTGCTTGGGCCAGCGGTGGAGACCCAGTACTTC. This encodes CASSLLGPAVETQYF.

The chain carries TRBV5-1 and TRBJ1-1; TRBD1 might be the D (5 bases). The CDR3 has 14 residues. Looked up from germline, CDR1 is SGHRS and CDR2 is YFSETQ. V was trimmed by 2 bases and J by 5 bases, leaving 13 bases between them. The CDR3 DNA reads TGCGCCAGCAGCTTCCAGGGAATGGGGACTGAAGCTTTCTTT. Translating it yields CASSFQGMGTEAFF.

The chain couples TRBV18 to TRBJ2-7, with a possible D match to TRBD1 (7 bases). Per germline, CDR1 KGHSH and CDR2 LQKENI. CDR3 size: 16 residues. The ends were cut back, 6 bases at V and 4 bases at J, with 22 bases in the middle. DNA for the CDR3: TGTGCCAGCTCCCCCCCGGGCGGAGGGGGCGCTTACGAGCAGTACTTC. Encoded protein: CASSPPGGGGAYEQYF.

The J gene is TRBJ2-1, the V gene TRBV9; TRBD1 is a possible D gene (7 bases). CDR1 and CDR2 from the germline V gene are SGDLS and YYNGEE. The CDR3 has 18 amino acids. Trimming took off 3 bases at V and 9 bases at J, with 28 bases between the two ends. Here the CDR3 reads CASSGFQGVGSGIFEQFF. CDR3 coding DNA: TGTGCCAGCAGCGGATTTCAGGGGGTCGGGAGCGGCATTTTTGAGCAGTTCTTC.

This clone was counted a single time. The chain uses TRBV30 and TRBJ1-5; 7 bases fit TRBD1. With V trimmed by 0 bases and J by 7 bases, 9 bases remained unmatched. Germline-derived CDR1 and CDR2 are GTSNPN and SVGIG (reference sequence). This CDR3 has 15 amino acids. The CDR3 DNA is TGTGCCTGGAGTGTATACAGGGGCACGGGACAGCCCCAGCATTTT. It is translated as CAWSVYRGTGQPQHF.

A few counts support this clone. This sequence joins TRBV5-6 and TRBJ2-7; D gene unclear. This CDR3 has 13 residues. Deletions cut 2 bases from V and 5 bases from J, with 11 bases between. Germline V gives CDR1 SGHDT, CDR2 YYEEEE. The CDR3 DNA reads as TGTGCCAGCAGCTTCTCCGGTAAAAACGAGCAGTACTTC. Translated: CASSFSGKNEQYF.

This chain connects TRBV27 to TRBJ1-1; D gene ambiguous. The CDR3 spans 14 residues. Trimming left V 2 bases short and J 1 base short, with 8 bases between. CDR1 is MNHEY, CDR2 SMNVEV, per germline (reference sequence). CDR3 in DNA: TGTGCCAGCAGTTTAGGGCGGGGGAACACTGAAGCTTTCTTT. As protein: CASSLGRGNTEAFF.

V is TRBV20-1 and J is TRBJ1-2; D is undetermined. Looked up from germline, CDR1 is DFQATT and CDR2 is SNEGSKA (reference sequence). Trimming shortened V by 5 bases and J by 4 bases, and 8 bases separated the two germline ends. The CDR3 extends over 11 amino acids. The CDR3 region has the DNA TGCAGTGCTCTGGGCAGCTATGGCTACACCTTC. Amino acids: CSALGSYGYTF.

The chain joins TRBV19 to TRBJ2-6; a possible D gene is TRBD1 (5 bases). The CDR3 consists of 16 residues. From germline, CDR1 is LNHDA and CDR2 SQIVND (reference sequence). The V end was cut by 9 bases, the J end by 0 bases, with 15 bases between. The CDR3: CASLRTTGSGANVLTF. CDR3 bases: TGTGCCAGCTTACGCACCACAGGCTCTGGGGCCAACGTCCTGACTTTC.